The 13 T cell receptor beta chains reported below all come from one sample, sequenced in a study of shared clonotypes between healthy human individuals. Clones were sequenced by immunoSEQ multiplex PCR, and TCRdb holds only the in-frame ones, with some missing. Among about 1.1 million clones listed, 70% to 85% were seen once. The sample was memory CD4+ T cells from PBMCs. Subset described: CD45RA-negative fraction. The receptor source for this set is a man between 18 and 35 years old in good health. Some clones in this sample may be carry-over from other donors' samples.

Notes on this clone: Other nucleotide sequences in the sample specify the same CDR3. The CDR3 DNA is TGTGCCAGCAGCACCCGACTAGCGGGAGGGACAGATACGCAGTATTTT. It encodes CASSTRLAGGTDTQYF. V is TRBV5-4 and J is TRBJ2-3; 14 nucleotides agree with TRBD2. J was trimmed by 3 bases and V by 4 bases; bases with no gene match: 4. Germline CDR1 is SGHNT and CDR2 is YYREEE (reference sequence). The CDR3 sequence is 16 residues long. The variable domain in full, completed from reference TRBV5-4 and TRBJ2-3, reads ETGVTQSPTHLIKTRGQQVTLRCSSQSGHNTVSWYQQALGQGPQFIFQYYREEENGRGNFPPRFSGLQFPNYSSELNVNALELDDSALYLCASSTRLAGGTDTQYFGPGTRLTVL.

This clone was picked up one time. The V and J genes are TRBV18 and TRBJ2-7; D is possibly TRBD2 (5 bases). V was trimmed by 5 bases and J by 6 bases, leaving 23 bases between them. Germline CDR1 is KGHSH and CDR2 is LQKENI. The CDR3 spans 16 residues. The CDR3 is CASSSLLGRNGGEQYF. CDR3 coding DNA: TGTGCCAGCTCATCCCTGTTGGGTAGAAATGGAGGCGAGCAGTACTTC.

This clone was seen a handful of times. Possible read error: a much larger clone is one base away. The chain employs TRBV2 and TRBJ1-1, with a weak D call TRBD1 (6 bases). CDR3 size: 13 residues. The germline V and J ends were trimmed by 6 bases and 1 base, with 9 bases remaining between them. CDR1 SNHLY and CDR2 FYNNEI come from the germline V gene. CDR3 sequence: CASREQGNTEAFF. In DNA, the CDR3 is TGTGCCAGCAGAGAACAGGGGAACACTGAAGCTTTCTTT. Looking up the rest from reference TRBV2 and TRBJ1-1 gives the full variable domain: EPEVTQTPSHQVTQMGQEVILRCVPISNHLYFYWYRQILGQKVEFLVSFYNNEISEKSEIFDDQFSVERPDGSNFTLKIRSTKLEDSAMYFCASREQGNTEAFFGQGTRLTVV.

The rearrangement links TRBV2 to TRBJ1-1, with 7 bases lining up with TRBD1. The CDR3 totals 14 residues. V gave up 5 bases and J gave up 4 bases; unmatched junction bases: 7. Germline lookup yields CDR1 SNHLY and CDR2 FYNNEI. The CDR3: CASSRQGSGTEAFF. The CDR3 DNA reads TGTGCCAGCAGTAGACAGGGTTCCGGCACTGAAGCTTTCTTT.

In this sample, this clone turned up a few times. The chain links TRBV15 to TRBJ1-2, with TRBD1 matching 9 bases. The trim removed 6 bases at V and 4 bases at J, leaving 9 bases unmatched. This CDR3 contains 15 residues. CDR1 and CDR2 from the germline V gene are LNHNV and YYDKDF (reference sequence). CDR3 nucleotides: TGTGCCACCAGGCCACGGACAGGGGTCGTCTATGGCTACACCTTC. Protein: CATRPRTGVVYGYTF. Together with reference TRBV15 and TRBJ1-2, the CDR3 gives the full variable domain: DAMVIQNPRYQVTQFGKPVTLSCSQTLNHNVMYWYQQKSSQAPKLLFHYYDKDFNNEADTPDNFQSRRPNTSFCFLDIRSPGLGDTAMYLCATRPRTGVVYGYTFGSGTRLTVV.

The chain couples TRBV14 to TRBJ2-1; possible D gene TRBD1, 5 bases. Trimming stripped 1 base from V and 12 bases from J, with 16 bases between. In germline, CDR1 is SGHDN, CDR2 FVKESK. The CDR3 extends over 14 amino acids. The DNA for the CDR3 is TGTGCCAGCAGCCAAGGGAACTACCTTAGGGGGCAGTTCTTC. This translates into CASSQGNYLRGQFF.

Worth noting for this clone: This sequence may be a read error, since a much larger clone differs from it by one base. The V call is TRBV7-9, the J call TRBJ2-3, with 9 bases that match TRBD2. With 5 bases clipped from V and 2 bases from J, the junction kept 5 bases outside the gene matches. Germline values: CDR1 SEHNR, CDR2 FQNEAQ (reference sequence). The CDR3 has 15 amino acids. The CDR3: CASSMTSGHTDTQYF. The CDR3 DNA is TGTGCCAGCAGCATGACTAGCGGACACACAGATACGCAGTATTTT.

The chain is built from TRBV21-1 and TRBJ2-5; no check of the table's D call, TRBD2, against the DNA was made. The DNA end is more similar to TRBJ2-7, so the J call may be wrong. TRBV21-1 is classified as a pseudogene. The CDR3 is made up of 15 amino acids. DNA of the CDR3: TGTGCCAGCAGAGTCGGACTAGCGGAAACCTACGAGCAGTACTTC. Protein sequence: CASRVGLAETYEQYF.

V usage is TRBV5-1 and J usage is TRBJ1-3; D not resolved. This CDR3 spans 17 amino acids. Germline values: CDR1 SGHRS, CDR2 YFSETQ. Deletions cut 3 bases from V and 0 bases from J, with 16 bases between. CDR3 coding DNA: TGCGCCAGCAGCTCGGCCCCTATCCTGAGCTCTGGAAACACCATATATTTT. Encoded protein: CASSSAPILSSGNTIYF.

This clone has a handful of counts. The chain carries TRBV5-1 and TRBJ2-1; the D gene is possibly TRBD1 (5 bases). Germline V gene lookup returns CDR1 SGHRS and CDR2 YFSETQ. V lost 1 base and J lost 7, with 12 bases in between. The CDR3 sequence is 14 residues long. The CDR3 sequence: CASSLRTYENEQFF. CDR3 DNA sequence: TGCGCCAGCAGCTTGCGGACATACGAAAATGAGCAGTTCTTC.

This clone was counted a few times. The chain joins TRBV11-3 to TRBJ2-2, with TRBD1 matching 7 bases. The germline V gene encodes CDR1 SGHNT and CDR2 YENEEA. The CDR3 spans 15 residues. The V segment lost 5 bases and the J segment 2 bases; nucleotides outside the gene matches: 5. The CDR3: CASSPRQGNTGELFF. In DNA, the CDR3 is TGTGCCAGCAGCCCAAGACAGGGCAACACCGGGGAGCTGTTTTTT.

The table lists this clone with a few counts. The chain carries TRBV18 and TRBJ2-5; weak D call: TRBD2 (5 bases). Germline-derived CDR1 and CDR2 are KGHSH and LQKENI. This CDR3 comprises 15 residues. Trimming took off 3 bases at V and 5 bases at J, with 16 bases between the two ends. The CDR3 region has the DNA TGTGCCAGCTCACCGGCTCGGCGGGTTCGGGAGACCCAGTACTTC. Encoded protein: CASSPARRVRETQYF.

This clone was found once. This chain connects TRBV30 to TRBJ1-2; 8 bases fit TRBD1. V shed 3 bases, J shed 7 bases, and the junction held 7 bases outside the gene matches. Germline values: CDR1 GTSNPN, CDR2 SVGIG (reference sequence). The CDR3 is 13 residues long. The DNA of the CDR3 is TGTGCCTGGAGCCCCCGGACAGGGTTTGGCTACACCTTC. This sequence encodes CAWSPRTGFGYTF.